A selection of T cell receptor beta chains follows, all from one sample in a study of blood T cell repertoires in COVID-19. This table comes from immunoSEQ multiplex PCR, and its TCRdb copy is limited to in-frame clones, with some not included. Here the sample spans approximately 280,000 clones, 89% being singletons. The sequencing input was peripheral blood. Receptor source: a woman aged 55-69 years with acute or convalescent COVID-19. The CDR3 runs from the conserved cysteine through the conserved F or W. Each record gives: V gene, clone size, J gene, D gene, CDR3 protein, CDR3 DNA. A D gene is named only where the DNA matches it firmly. Size is omitted from some rows. Given values are once, few, many or a class for expanded clones.

>TRBV7-2|once|TRBJ1-1|TRBD1
CASSLEGARGTEAFF
TGTGCCAGCAGCTTAGAGGGGGCCAGGGGGACTGAAGCTTTCTTT
>TRBV30|NA|TRBJ1-1|NA
CAWSRENTEAFF
TGTGCCTGGAGTCGGGAGAACACTGAAGCTTTCTTT
>TRBV5-4|NA|TRBJ2-2|TRBD2
CASSGTSGTAGELFF
TGTGCCAGCAGCGGGACTAGCGGGACTGCCGGGGAGCTGTTTTTT
>TRBV7-8|NA|TRBJ2-7|NA
CASSLDNYEQYF
TGTGCCAGCAGCCTCGACAACTACGAGCAGTACTTC
>TRBV7-3|NA|TRBJ2-4|TRBD2
CASSLMGRESAFGKNIQYF
TGTGCCAGCAGCTTAATGGGGCGGGAGAGCGCTTTCGGCAAAAACATTCAGTACTTC
>TRBV7-3|NA|TRBJ1-1|TRBD1
CASSPRASQGAGMNTEAFF
TGTGCCAGCAGCCCCCGGGCGTCACAGGGGGCCGGAATGAACACTGAAGCTTTCTTT
>TRBV19|NA|TRBJ1-5|TRBD1
CASSSGQGSQPQHF
TGTGCCAGTAGTAGCGGACAGGGTAGTCAGCCCCAGCATTTT
>TRBV4-2|NA|TRBJ1-4|TRBD1
CASSRGVDRGGEKLFF
TGTGCCAGCAGCCGAGGAGTGGACAGGGGCGGCGAAAAACTGTTTTTT
>TRBV5-8|NA|TRBJ2-7|NA
CASSLASLVFEQYF
TGTGCCAGCAGCTTGGCCTCTCTCGTGTTTGAGCAGTACTTC
>TRBV7-3|NA|TRBJ1-3|TRBD1
CASSRGQVFSGNTIYF
TGTGCCAGCAGCCGGGGACAGGTCTTCTCTGGAAACACCATATATTTT
>TRBV15|NA|TRBJ2-1|TRBD2
CATSREASLAGNNEQFF
TGTGCCACCAGCAGAGAGGCATCCCTAGCGGGAAACAATGAGCAGTTCTTC
>TRBV28|NA|TRBJ2-2|NA
CASQGPNTGELFF
TGTGCCAGCCAGGGCCCGAACACCGGGGAGCTGTTTTTT
>TRBV2|NA|TRBJ1-3|NA
CASSEVGLWGDSGNTIYF
TGTGCCAGCAGTGAAGTCGGATTGTGGGGGGACTCTGGAAACACCATATATTTT
>TRBV7-9|NA|TRBJ2-7|TRBD1
CASSDTGVRGYEQYF
TGTGCCAGCAGCGATACAGGGGTGAGGGGCTACGAGCAGTACTTC
>TRBV7-2|NA|TRBJ1-2|NA
CASSLDSYGYTF
TGTGCCAGCAGCTTGGACAGCTATGGCTACACCTTC
>TRBV30|NA|TRBJ1-2|NA
CAWTPGTRAYGYTF
TGTGCCTGGACCCCGGGCACCAGGGCGTATGGCTACACCTTC
>TRBV9|NA|TRBJ1-6|NA
CASSPRDTYNSPLHF
TGTGCCAGCAGCCCGAGGGACACTTATAATTCACCCCTCCACTTT